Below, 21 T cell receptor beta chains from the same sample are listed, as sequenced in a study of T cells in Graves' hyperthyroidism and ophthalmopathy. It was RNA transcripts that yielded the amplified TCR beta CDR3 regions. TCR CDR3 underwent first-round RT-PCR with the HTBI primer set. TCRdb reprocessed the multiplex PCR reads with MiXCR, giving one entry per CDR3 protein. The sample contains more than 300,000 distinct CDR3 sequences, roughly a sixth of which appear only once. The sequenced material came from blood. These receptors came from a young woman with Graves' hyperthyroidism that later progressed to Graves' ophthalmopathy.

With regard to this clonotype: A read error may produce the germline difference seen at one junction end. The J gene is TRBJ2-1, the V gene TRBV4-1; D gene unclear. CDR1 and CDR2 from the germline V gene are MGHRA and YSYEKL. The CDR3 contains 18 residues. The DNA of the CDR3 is TGCGCCAGCAGCCAAGGCCCTCCAGGCTCACTCTTCCCCGTACGCATGGTCTTC. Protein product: CASSQGPPGSLFPVRMVF.

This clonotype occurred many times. In DNA, the CDR3 is TGTGCCAGCAGCCCGGGATTCAAAAACATTCAGTACTTC. Translating gives CASSPGFKNIQYF. This sequence joins TRBV3-1 and TRBJ2-4; perhaps TRBD2 as D (5 bases). CDR1 and CDR2 from the germline V gene are LGHDT and YNNKEL (reference sequence). V gave up 4 bases and J gave up 3 bases, with 7 bases separating them. This CDR3 comprises 13 residues.

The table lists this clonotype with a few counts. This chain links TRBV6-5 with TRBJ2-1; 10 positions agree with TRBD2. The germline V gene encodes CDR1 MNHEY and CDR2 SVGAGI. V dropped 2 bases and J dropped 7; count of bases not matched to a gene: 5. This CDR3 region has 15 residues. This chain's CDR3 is CASSYNLAGVNEQFF. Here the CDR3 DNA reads TGTGCCAGCAGTTACAACCTAGCGGGAGTTAATGAGCAGTTCTTC.

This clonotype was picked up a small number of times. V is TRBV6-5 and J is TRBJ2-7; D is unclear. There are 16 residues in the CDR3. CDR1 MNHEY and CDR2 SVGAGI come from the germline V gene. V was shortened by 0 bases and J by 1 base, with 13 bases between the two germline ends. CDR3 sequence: CASSYSHRVVSYEQYF. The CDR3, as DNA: TGTGCCAGCAGTTACTCGCACAGAGTAGTTTCCTACGAGCAGTACTTC.

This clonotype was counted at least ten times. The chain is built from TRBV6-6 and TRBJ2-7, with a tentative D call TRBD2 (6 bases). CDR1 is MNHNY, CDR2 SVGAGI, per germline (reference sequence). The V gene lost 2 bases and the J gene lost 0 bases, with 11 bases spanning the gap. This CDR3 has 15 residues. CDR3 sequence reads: CASSYDAGSSYEQYF. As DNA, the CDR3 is TGTGCCAGCAGTTACGACGCGGGGAGCTCCTACGAGCAGTACTTC.

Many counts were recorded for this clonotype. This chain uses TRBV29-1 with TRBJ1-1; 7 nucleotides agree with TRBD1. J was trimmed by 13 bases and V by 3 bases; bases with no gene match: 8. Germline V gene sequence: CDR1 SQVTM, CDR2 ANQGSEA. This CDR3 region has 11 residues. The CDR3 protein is CSVDETGLGFF. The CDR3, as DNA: TGCAGCGTTGATGAGACAGGGCTTGGTTTCTTT. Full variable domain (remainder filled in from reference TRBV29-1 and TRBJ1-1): SAVISQKPSRDICQRGTSLTIQCQVDSQVTMMFWYRQQPGQSLTLIATANQGSEATYESGFVIDKFPISRPNLTFSTLTVSNMSPEDSSIYLCSVDETGLGFFGQGTRLTVV.

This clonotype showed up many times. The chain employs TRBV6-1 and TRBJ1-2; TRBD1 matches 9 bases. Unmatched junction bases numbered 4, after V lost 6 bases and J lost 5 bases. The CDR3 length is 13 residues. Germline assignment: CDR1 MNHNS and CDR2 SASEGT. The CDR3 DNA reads TGTGCCAGCAGCGGACAGGGGATTTATGGCTACACCTTC. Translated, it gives CASSGQGIYGYTF.

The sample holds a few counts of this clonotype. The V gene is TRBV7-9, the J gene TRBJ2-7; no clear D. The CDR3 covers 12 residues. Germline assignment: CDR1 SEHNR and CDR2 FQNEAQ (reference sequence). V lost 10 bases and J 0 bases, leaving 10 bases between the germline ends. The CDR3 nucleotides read TGTGCCACTCGCGCACTCTCCTACGAGCAGTACTTC. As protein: CATRALSYEQYF. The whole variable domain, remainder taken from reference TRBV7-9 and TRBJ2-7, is DTGVSQNPRHKITKRGQNVTFRCDPISEHNRLYWYRQTLGQGPEFLTYFQNEAQLEKSRLLSDRFSAERPKGSFSTLEIQRTEQGDSAMYLCATRALSYEQYFGPGTRLTVT.

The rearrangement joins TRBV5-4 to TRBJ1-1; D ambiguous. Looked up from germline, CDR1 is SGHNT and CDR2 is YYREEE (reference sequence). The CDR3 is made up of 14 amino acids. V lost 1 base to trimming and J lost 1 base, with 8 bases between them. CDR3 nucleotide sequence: TGTGCCAGCAGCTTGTGGCCGGGGAACACTGAAGCTTTCTTT. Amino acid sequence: CASSLWPGNTEAFF.

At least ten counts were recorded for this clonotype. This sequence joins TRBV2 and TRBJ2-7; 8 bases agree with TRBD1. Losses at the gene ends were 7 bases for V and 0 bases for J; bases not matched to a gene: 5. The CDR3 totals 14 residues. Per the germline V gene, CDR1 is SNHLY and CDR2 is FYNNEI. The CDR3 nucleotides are TGTGCCAGCAATGACAGGGGCTTCTCCTACGAGCAGTACTTC. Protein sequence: CASNDRGFSYEQYF.

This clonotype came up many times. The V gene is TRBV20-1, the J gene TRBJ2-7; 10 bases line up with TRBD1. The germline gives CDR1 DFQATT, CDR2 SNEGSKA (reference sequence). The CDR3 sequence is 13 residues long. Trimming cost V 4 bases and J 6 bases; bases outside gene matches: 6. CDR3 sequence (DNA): TGCAGTGCTAAACGGACAGGGGGGAGCGAGCAGTACTTC. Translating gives CSAKRTGGSEQYF.

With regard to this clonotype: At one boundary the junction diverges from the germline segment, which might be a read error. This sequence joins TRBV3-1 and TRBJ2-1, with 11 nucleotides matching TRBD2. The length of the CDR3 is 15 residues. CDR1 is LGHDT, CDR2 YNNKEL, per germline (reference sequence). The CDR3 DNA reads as TGTGCCAGCAGCCCTACTAGCGGGAGATACAATGGGCAGTTCTTC. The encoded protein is CASSPTSGRYNGQFF.

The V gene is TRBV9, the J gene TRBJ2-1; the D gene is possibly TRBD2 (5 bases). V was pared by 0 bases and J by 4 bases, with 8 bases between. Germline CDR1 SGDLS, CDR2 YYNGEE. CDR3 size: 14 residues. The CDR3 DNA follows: TGTGCCAGCAGCGTAGGGACTGGTTACAATGAGCAGTTCTTC. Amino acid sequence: CASSVGTGYNEQFF.

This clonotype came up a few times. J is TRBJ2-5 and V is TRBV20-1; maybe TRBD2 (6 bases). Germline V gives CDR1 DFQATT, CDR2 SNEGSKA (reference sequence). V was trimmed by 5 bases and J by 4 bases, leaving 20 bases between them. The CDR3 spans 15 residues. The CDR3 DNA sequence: TGCAGTGCTGCTCGGACTAACGGGATTCTAGAGACCCAGTACTTC. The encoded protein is CSAARTNGILETQYF.

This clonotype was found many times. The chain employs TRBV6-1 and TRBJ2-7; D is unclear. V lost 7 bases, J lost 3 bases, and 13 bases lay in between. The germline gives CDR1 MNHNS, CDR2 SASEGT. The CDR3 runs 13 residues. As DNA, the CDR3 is TGTGCCAGCATCGAGCCCCTTAGCTACGAGCAGTACTTC. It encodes CASIEPLSYEQYF.

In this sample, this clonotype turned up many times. CDR3 in DNA: TGTGCCAGCCGTTACGGGACTAGCGGGGGTTACGAGCAGTACTTC. Its protein product is CASRYGTSGGYEQYF. This chain links TRBV28 with TRBJ2-7; 14 nucleotides line up with TRBD2. The V gene end was trimmed by 8 bases and the J gene end by 4 bases; junction bases not matched to a gene: 7. Looked up from germline, CDR1 is MDHEN and CDR2 is SYDVKM. CDR3 length: 15 residues.

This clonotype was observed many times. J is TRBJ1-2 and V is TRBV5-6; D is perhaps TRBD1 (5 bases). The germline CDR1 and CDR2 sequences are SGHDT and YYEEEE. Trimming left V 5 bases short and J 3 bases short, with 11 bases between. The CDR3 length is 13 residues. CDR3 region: CASSRQGHYGYTF. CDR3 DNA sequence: TGTGCCAGCAGTCGTCAGGGACACTATGGCTACACCTTC.

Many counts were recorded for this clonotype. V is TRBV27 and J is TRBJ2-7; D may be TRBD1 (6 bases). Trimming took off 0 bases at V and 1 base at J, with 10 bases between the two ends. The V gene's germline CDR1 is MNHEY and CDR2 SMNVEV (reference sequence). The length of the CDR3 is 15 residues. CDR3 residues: CASSLSRGPSYEQYF. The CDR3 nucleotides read TGTGCCAGCAGTTTATCCAGGGGTCCTTCCTACGAGCAGTACTTC.

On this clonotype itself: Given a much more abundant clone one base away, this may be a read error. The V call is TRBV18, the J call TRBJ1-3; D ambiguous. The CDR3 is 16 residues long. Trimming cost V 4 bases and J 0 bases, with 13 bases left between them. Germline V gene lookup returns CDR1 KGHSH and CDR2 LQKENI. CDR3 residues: CASSLRGSISGNTIYF. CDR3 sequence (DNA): TGTGCCAGCTCACTACGCGGCAGCATCTCTGGAAACACCATATATTTT.

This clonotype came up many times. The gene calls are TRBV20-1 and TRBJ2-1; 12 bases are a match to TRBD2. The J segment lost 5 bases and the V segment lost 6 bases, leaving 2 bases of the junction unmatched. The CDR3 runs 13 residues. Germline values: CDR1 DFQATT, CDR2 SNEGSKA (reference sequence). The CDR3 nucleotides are TGCAGTGCCCCTAGCGGGGGGGACAATGAGCAGTTCTTC. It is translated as CSAPSGGDNEQFF.

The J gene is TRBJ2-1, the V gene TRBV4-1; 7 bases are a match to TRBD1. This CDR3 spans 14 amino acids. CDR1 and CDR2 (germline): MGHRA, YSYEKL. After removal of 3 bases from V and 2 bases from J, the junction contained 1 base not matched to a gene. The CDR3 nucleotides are TGCGCCAGCAGCCAGGACAGGACCTACAATGAGCAGTTCTTC. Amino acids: CASSQDRTYNEQFF.